The clone carrying this TCR beta chain has a single count. An end of the junction differs from the germline gene, which may be a read error. These data originate in a study of blood T cells in healthy people across ages. Together with a sample-barcoded 5' primer, a J-beta primer mix was included in a second PCR lasting about 6 to 12 cycles. TCRdb analysed the 5' RACE reads with MiXCR anew, one entry per CDR3 protein. The sample carries some 290,000 distinct CDR3 sequences, 25% to 30% recorded once. The CDR3 runs 13 residues. Per the germline V gene, CDR1 is DFQATT and CDR2 is SNEGSKA (reference sequence).

The chain is built from TRBV20-1 and TRBJ1-2; 11 nucleotides agree with TRBD1. This receptor was identified in a woman aged 65 to 85 in good health. Source material: blood. The CDR3 loop reads CSARDGQGALHTF. CDR3 bases: TGCAGTGCCAGAGACGGACAGGGGGCTCTACACACCTTC.